One and the same sample provided the 11 T cell receptor beta chains below, sequenced in a study of blood T cell repertoires in COVID-19. TCRdb's table, derived via immunoSEQ multiplex PCR, lists solely in-frame clones and lacks some. The table records 100,000 or so clones, 75% to 90% of them present only once. The material sequenced was peripheral blood. Receptors originate from a woman aged 65 to 85 with active or convalescent COVID-19.

V gene TRBV5-1 combines with J gene TRBJ2-5, with D perhaps matching TRBD2 (5 bases). The V end was cut by 2 bases, the J end by 4 bases, with 9 bases between. Per the germline V gene, CDR1 is SGHRS and CDR2 is YFSETQ. CDR3 length: 13 residues. In nucleotides, the CDR3 is TGCGCCAGCAGCTTAACCGGGATAGAGACCCAGTACTTC. This translates into CASSLTGIETQYF.

The chain recombines TRBV30 with TRBJ2-1; D remains ambiguous. V dropped 1 base and J dropped 5 bases, with 3 bases sitting between them. The CDR3 is 11 amino acids. Germline CDR1 reads GTSNPN; CDR2 reads SVGIG (reference sequence). The CDR3 loop reads CAWSDNNEQFF. CDR3 in DNA: TGTGCCTGGAGTGATAACAATGAGCAGTTCTTC.

V and J are TRBV28 and TRBJ1-2; possibly TRBD1 for D (5 bases). Germline values: CDR1 MDHEN, CDR2 SYDVKM. V gave up 11 bases and J gave up 3 bases, with 10 bases separating them. This CDR3 has 11 residues. The CDR3, as DNA: TGTGCCGGAATGACAGACTATGGCTACACCTTC. Encoded protein: CAGMTDYGYTF.

The gene calls are TRBV6-5 and TRBJ1-5; 7 nucleotides line up with TRBD1. Losses at the gene ends were 10 bases for V and 3 bases for J; bases not matched to a gene: 12. This CDR3 contains 15 residues. The germline V gene encodes CDR1 MNHEY and CDR2 SVGAGI. The CDR3 is CATYNTGTANQPQHF. CDR3 coding DNA: TGTGCCACCTACAACACCGGGACAGCCAATCAGCCCCAGCATTTT.

The CDR3 DNA reads as TGTGCCAGCAGCAAGACTAGCGGGGACACAGATACGCAGTATTTT. Encoded protein: CASSKTSGDTDTQYF. The J gene is TRBJ2-3, the V gene TRBV9; 11 bases fit TRBD2. J gave up 2 bases and V 4 bases, and 3 bases lay outside the gene matches. CDR1 and CDR2 from the germline V gene are SGDLS and YYNGEE. The CDR3 consists of 15 residues.

The V gene is TRBV5-4, the J gene TRBJ2-5; 8 nucleotides match TRBD2. J lost 5 bases, V lost 2 bases, and 8 bases had no gene match. The CDR3 runs to 15 residues. CDR1 and CDR2 from the germline V gene are SGHNT and YYREEE (reference sequence). The CDR3 loop reads CASSLQRGRGETQYF. The CDR3 DNA reads TGTGCCAGCAGCTTACAGCGGGGGAGAGGGGAGACCCAGTACTTC. Using reference TRBV5-4 and TRBJ2-5 for the parts outside the CDR3, the full variable domain is ETGVTQSPTHLIKTRGQQVTLRCSSQSGHNTVSWYQQALGQGPQFIFQYYREEENGRGNFPPRFSGLQFPNYSSELNVNALELDDSALYLCASSLQRGRGETQYFGPGTRLLVL.

This chain connects TRBV5-1 to TRBJ1-3; D perhaps matches TRBD1 (5 bases). The V end lost 6 bases, the J end lost 0 bases, and 13 bases lay between the germline ends. The length of the CDR3 is 15 residues. Looked up from germline, CDR1 is SGHRS and CDR2 is YFSETQ. DNA for the CDR3: TGCGCCAGCACACCTACAGGAAACTCTGGAAACACCATATATTTT. As protein: CASTPTGNSGNTIYF.

The chain uses TRBV19 and TRBJ1-5; TRBD1 aligns across 9 bases. The CDR3 runs 16 residues. The J segment lost 5 bases and the V segment lost 6 bases, leaving 11 bases of the junction unmatched. In germline, CDR1 is LNHDA, CDR2 SQIVND (reference sequence). CDR3 protein: CASRPGQGPPDQPQHF. The CDR3 DNA is TGTGCCAGTAGGCCGGGACAGGGACCCCCGGATCAGCCCCAGCATTTT. Full variable domain (remainder filled in from reference TRBV19 and TRBJ1-5): DGGITQSPKYLFRKEGQNVTLSCEQNLNHDAMYWYRQDPGQGLRLIYYSQIVNDFQKGDIAEGYSVSREKKESFPLTVTSAQKNPTAFYLCASRPGQGPPDQPQHFGDGTRLSIL.

This clone appeared a few times. The J gene is TRBJ1-6, the V gene TRBV19; possibly TRBD1 for D (5 bases). The germline CDR1 and CDR2 sequences are LNHDA and SQIVND (reference sequence). The CDR3 runs 14 residues. Trimming removed 5 bases at V and 10 bases at J, with 15 bases between. Here the CDR3 DNA reads TGTGCCAGTAGTGCCCCAGGGTATCGATCACCCCTCCACTTT. Protein product: CASSAPGYRSPLHF.

J is TRBJ2-2 and V is TRBV7-8; D is uncertain. Germline V gene sequence: CDR1 SGHVS, CDR2 FQNEAQ. The CDR3 contains 16 residues. The V end lost 1 base, the J end lost 0 bases, and 9 bases lay between the germline ends. The CDR3 region has the DNA TGTGCCAGCAGCTTAGATCCCCTCGCGAACACCGGGGAGCTGTTTTTT. Amino acids: CASSLDPLANTGELFF. The complete variable domain, with remaining parts taken from reference TRBV7-8 and TRBJ2-2, reads GAGVSQSPRYKVAKRGQDVALRCDPISGHVSLFWYQQALGQGPEFLTYFQNEAQLDKSGLPSDRFFAERPEGSVSTLKIQRTQQEDSAVYLCASSLDPLANTGELFFGEGSRLTVL.

For the CDR3, the DNA is TGTGCCAGCAGTTTTAGGAGGGCGGGCTACGAGCAGTACTTC. Amino acids: CASSFRRAGYEQYF. The gene calls are TRBV27 and TRBJ2-7, with D possibly TRBD2 on 6 matching bases. CDR3 length: 14 amino acids. The V gene's germline CDR1 is MNHEY and CDR2 SMNVEV (reference sequence). The V gene lost 3 bases and the J gene lost 3 bases, with 12 bases spanning the gap.